The 2 T cell receptor beta chains below come from one sample, sequenced in a study of T cells in Graves' hyperthyroidism and ophthalmopathy. The source material, RNA transcripts, was used to amplify TCR beta CDR3 regions. First-round RT-PCR targeting the TCR CDR3 was performed with the HTBI primer set. TCRdb reanalysed the multiplex PCR reads using MiXCR and keeps one entry per CDR3 protein. Among about 570,000 distinct CDR3 sequences listed, 11% to 15% were seen once. The sequencing sample was made of blood. The source of these receptors is a middle-aged woman with Graves' hyperthyroidism.

Notes on this clonotype: This may be a read error, as it is one base from a much larger clone. V and J are TRBV12-3 or TRBV12-4 and TRBJ2-1; D might be TRBD2 (5 bases). There are 15 residues in the CDR3. V was clipped by 5 bases and J by 0 bases, with 11 bases between them. The CDR3: CASSTGLLSYNEQFF. In DNA, the CDR3 is TGTGCCAGCAGTACCGGACTCCTCTCCTACAATGAGCAGTTCTTC.

This clonotype was seen many times. The CDR3 reads CASSQGTSETQYF. The DNA for the CDR3 is TGTGCCAGCTCCCAGGGGACTAGCGAGACCCAGTACTTC. V and J are TRBV18 and TRBJ2-5, with 9 nucleotides matching TRBD2. The CDR3 has 13 residues. Germline assignment: CDR1 KGHSH and CDR2 LQKENI. V lost 6 bases to trimming and J lost 5 bases; unmatched junction nucleotides: 4.